This T cell receptor beta chain was retrieved from a study of radiotherapy plus CTLA-4 blockade in lung cancer. Study as a whole: Disease control reached approximately 30%, with objective responses in over 15%.

Concerning this clone itself: Its antigen is not identified. A read error may produce the germline difference seen at one junction end.

The assay was immunoSEQ multiplex PCR, and TCRdb's table has in-frame clones only and misses some. The sample has roughly 50,000 clones, approximately 84% seen once. Overall study results and limits: TCR clones from tumors expanded in blood after radiotherapy plus ipilimumab.

This CDR3 has 15 amino acids. Germline loops: CDR1 SSHAT, CDR2 FNYEAQ (reference sequence). The source of this sequence is a human donor with non-small cell lung cancer whose response to radiotherapy plus ipilimumab could not be evaluated. Sequenced here: peripheral blood, sampled from a patient treated with radiotherapy plus ipilimumab. The genes are TRBV7-7 and TRBJ1-4; D might be TRBD1 (5 bases). CDR3 nucleotides: TGTGCTAGCAGCTCGACGGGGGTTGGTAGTGAAAAACTGTTTTTT. Translated, it gives CASSSTGVGSEKLFF.